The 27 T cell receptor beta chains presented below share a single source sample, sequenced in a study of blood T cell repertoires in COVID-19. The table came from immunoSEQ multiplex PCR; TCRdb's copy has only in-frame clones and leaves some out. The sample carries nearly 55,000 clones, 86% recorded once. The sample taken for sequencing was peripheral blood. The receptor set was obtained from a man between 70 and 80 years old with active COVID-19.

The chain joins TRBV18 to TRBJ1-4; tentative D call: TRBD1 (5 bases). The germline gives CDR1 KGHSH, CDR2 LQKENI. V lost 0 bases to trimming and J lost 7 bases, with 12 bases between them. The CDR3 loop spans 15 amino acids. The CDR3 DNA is TGTGCCAGCTCACCACCGTCTGGGGCGGTTGAAAAACTGTTTTTT. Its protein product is CASSPPSGAVEKLFF.

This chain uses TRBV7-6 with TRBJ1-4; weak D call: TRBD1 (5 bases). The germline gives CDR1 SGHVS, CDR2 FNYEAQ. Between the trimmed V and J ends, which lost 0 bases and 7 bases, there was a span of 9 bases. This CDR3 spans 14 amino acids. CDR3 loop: CASSLATGGEKLFF. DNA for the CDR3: TGTGCCAGCAGCTTAGCTACGGGGGGTGAAAAACTGTTTTTT.

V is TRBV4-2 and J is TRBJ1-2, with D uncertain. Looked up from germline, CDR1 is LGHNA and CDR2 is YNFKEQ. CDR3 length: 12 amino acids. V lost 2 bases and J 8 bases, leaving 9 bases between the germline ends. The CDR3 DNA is TGTGCCAGCAGCCAATTTACCAGGGGCTACACCTTC. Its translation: CASSQFTRGYTF.

CDR3 amino acids: CASSDRVDIQYF. The DNA of the CDR3 is TGTGCCAGCAGCGACAGGGTTGACATTCAGTACTTC. The gene calls are TRBV6-6 and TRBJ2-4, with TRBD1 matching 7 bases. Germline lookup yields CDR1 MNHNY and CDR2 SVGAGI (reference sequence). The CDR3 runs to 12 residues. J lost 8 bases, V lost 6 bases, and 4 bases had no gene match.

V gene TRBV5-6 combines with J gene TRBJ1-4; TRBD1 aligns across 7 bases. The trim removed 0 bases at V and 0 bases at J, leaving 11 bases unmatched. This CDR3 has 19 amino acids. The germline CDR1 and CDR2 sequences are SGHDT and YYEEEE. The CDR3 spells CASSLGDRVGLSTNEKLFF. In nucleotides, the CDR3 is TGTGCCAGCAGCTTGGGCGACAGGGTAGGGTTATCAACTAATGAAAAACTGTTTTTT.

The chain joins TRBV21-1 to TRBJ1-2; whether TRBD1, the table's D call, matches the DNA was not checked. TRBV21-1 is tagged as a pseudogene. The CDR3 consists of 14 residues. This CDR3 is CASSKEVDSDGYTF. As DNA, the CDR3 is TGTGCCAGCAGCAAAGAGGTGGACAGCGATGGCTACACCTTC.

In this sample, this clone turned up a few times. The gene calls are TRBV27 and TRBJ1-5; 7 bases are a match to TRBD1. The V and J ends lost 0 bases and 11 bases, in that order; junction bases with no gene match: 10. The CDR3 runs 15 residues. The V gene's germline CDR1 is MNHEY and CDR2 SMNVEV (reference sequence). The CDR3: CASSLSLTGSVAQHF. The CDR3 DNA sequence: TGTGCCAGCAGTTTATCCTTGACAGGGTCTGTAGCCCAGCATTTT.

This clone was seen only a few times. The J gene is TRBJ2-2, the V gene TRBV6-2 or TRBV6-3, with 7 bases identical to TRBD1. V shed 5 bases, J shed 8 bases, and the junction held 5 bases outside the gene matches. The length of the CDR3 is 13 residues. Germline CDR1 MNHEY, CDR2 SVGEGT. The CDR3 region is CASSKGASGELFF. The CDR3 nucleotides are TGTGCCAGCAGTAAGGGGGCGAGTGGGGAGCTGTTTTTT.

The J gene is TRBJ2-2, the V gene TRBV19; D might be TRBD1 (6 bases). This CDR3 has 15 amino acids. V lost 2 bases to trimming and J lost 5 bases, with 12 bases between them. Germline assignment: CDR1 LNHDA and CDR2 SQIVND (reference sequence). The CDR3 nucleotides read TGTGCCAGTAGTATACAGGGGATGTATACCGGGGAGCTGTTTTTT. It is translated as CASSIQGMYTGELFF. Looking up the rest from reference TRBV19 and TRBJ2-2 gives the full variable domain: DGGITQSPKYLFRKEGQNVTLSCEQNLNHDAMYWYRQDPGQGLRLIYYSQIVNDFQKGDIAEGYSVSREKKESFPLTVTSAQKNPTAFYLCASSIQGMYTGELFFGEGSRLTVL.

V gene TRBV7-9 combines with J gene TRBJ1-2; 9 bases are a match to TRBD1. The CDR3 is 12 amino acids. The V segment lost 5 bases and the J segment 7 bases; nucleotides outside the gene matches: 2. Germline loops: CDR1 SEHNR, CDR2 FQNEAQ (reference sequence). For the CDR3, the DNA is TGTGCCAGCAGCCCGGACAGGGGTGGCTACACCTTC. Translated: CASSPDRGGYTF.

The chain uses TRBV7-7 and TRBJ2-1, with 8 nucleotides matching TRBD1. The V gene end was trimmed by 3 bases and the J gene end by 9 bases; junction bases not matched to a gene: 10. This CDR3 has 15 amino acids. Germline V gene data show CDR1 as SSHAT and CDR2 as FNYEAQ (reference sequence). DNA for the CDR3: TGTGCCAGCAGCTTCACCGGGGCAGGGGGCAGTGAGCAGTTCTTC. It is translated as CASSFTGAGGSEQFF. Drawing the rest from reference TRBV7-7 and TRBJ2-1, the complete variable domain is GAGVSQSPRYKVTKRGQDVTLRCDPISSHATLYWYQQALGQGPEFLTYFNYEAQPDKSGLPSDRFSAERPEGSISTLTIQRTEQRDSAMYRCASSFTGAGGSEQFFGPGTRLTVL.

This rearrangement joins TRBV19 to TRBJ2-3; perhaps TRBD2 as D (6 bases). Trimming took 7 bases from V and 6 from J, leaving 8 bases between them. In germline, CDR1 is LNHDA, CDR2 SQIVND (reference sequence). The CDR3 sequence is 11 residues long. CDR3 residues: CASKAGDTQYF. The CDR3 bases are TGTGCCAGTAAGGCGGGGGATACGCAGTATTTT.

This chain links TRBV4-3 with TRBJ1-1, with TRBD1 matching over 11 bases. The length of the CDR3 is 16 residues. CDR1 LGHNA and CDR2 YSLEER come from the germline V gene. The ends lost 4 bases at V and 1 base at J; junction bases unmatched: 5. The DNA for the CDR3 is TGCGCCAGCAGCCGGGACAGGGGGATGGCGAACACTGAAGCTTTCTTT. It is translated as CASSRDRGMANTEAFF.

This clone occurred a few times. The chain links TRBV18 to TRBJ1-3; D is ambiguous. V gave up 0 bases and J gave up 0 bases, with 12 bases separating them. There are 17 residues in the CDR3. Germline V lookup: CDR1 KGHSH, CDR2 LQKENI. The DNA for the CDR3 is TGTGCCAGCTCACCACCGAACAGCATCAGCTCTGGAAACACCATATATTTT. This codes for CASSPPNSISSGNTIYF.

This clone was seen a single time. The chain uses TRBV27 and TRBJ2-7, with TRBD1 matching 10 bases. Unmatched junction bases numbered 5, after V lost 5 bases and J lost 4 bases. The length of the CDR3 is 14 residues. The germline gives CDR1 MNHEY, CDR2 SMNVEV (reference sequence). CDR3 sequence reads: CASSPGTGVYEQYF. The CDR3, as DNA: TGTGCCAGCAGTCCAGGGACAGGGGTATACGAGCAGTACTTC.

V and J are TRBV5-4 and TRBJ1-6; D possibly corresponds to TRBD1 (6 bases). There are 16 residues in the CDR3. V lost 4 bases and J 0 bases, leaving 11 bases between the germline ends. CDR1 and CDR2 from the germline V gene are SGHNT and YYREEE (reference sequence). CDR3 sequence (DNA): TGTGCCAGCAGCACTCGGACAGTCTCCTATAATTCACCCCTCCACTTT. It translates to CASSTRTVSYNSPLHF.

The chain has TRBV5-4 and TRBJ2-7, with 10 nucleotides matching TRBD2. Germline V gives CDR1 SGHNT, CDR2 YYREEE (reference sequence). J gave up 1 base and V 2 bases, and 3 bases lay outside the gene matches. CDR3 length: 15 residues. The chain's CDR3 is CASSLLAGSSYEQYF. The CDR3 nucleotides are TGTGCCAGCAGCTTACTAGCGGGGAGTTCCTACGAGCAGTACTTC. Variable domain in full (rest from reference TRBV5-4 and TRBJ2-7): ETGVTQSPTHLIKTRGQQVTLRCSSQSGHNTVSWYQQALGQGPQFIFQYYREEENGRGNFPPRFSGLQFPNYSSELNVNALELDDSALYLCASSLLAGSSYEQYFGPGTRLTVT.

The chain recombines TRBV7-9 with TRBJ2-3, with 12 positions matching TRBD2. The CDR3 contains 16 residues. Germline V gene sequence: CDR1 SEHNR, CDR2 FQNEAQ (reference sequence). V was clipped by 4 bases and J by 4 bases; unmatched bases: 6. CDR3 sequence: CASSSSSGGAADTQYF. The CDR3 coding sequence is TGTGCCAGCAGCTCGTCTAGCGGGGGGGCCGCAGATACGCAGTATTTT.

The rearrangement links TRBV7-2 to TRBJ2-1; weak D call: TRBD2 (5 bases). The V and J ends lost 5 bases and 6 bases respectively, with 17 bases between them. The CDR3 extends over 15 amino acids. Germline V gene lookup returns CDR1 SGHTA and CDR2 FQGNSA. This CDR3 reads CASSSGLAWGNEQFF. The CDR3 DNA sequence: TGTGCCAGCAGCAGTGGCCTAGCTTGGGGCAATGAGCAGTTCTTC.

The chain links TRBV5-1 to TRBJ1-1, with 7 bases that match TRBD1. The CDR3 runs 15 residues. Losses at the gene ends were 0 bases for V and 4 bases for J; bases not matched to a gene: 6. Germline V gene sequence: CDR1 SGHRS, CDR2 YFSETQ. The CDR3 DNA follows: TGCGCCAGCAGCTTGGCCGAGGGGGCCGGCACTGAAGCTTTCTTT. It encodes CASSLAEGAGTEAFF.

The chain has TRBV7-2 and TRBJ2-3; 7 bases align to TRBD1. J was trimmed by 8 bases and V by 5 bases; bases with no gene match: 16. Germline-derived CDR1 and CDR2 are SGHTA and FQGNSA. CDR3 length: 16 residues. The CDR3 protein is CASSKGVGQSVPTQYF. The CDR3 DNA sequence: TGTGCCAGCAGCAAAGGGGTGGGACAGTCCGTCCCTACGCAGTATTTT.

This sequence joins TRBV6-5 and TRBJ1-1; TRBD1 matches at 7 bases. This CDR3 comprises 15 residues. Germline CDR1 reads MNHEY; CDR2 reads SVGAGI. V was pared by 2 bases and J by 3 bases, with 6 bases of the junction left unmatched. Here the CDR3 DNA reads TGTGCCAGCAGTTACCTGACAGGGTCGGACACTGAAGCTTTCTTT. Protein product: CASSYLTGSDTEAFF.

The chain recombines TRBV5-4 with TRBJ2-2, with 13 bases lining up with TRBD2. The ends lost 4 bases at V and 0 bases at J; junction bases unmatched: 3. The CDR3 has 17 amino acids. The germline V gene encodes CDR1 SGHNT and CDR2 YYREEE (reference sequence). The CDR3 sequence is CASSLGLAGANTGELFF. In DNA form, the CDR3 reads TGTGCCAGCAGCCTCGGACTAGCGGGGGCGAACACCGGGGAGCTGTTTTTT.

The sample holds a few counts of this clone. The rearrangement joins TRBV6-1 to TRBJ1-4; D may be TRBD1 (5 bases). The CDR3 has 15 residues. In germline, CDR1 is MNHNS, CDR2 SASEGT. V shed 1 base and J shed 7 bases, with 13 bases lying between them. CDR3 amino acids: CASSEVGGGIEKLFF. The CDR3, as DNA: TGTGCCAGCAGTGAAGTCGGGGGGGGGATTGAAAAACTGTTTTTT.

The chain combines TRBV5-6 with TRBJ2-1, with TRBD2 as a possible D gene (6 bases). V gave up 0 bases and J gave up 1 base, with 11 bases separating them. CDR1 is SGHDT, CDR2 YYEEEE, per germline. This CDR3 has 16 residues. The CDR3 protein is CASSLAGGDSYNEQFF. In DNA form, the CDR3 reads TGTGCCAGCAGCTTGGCCGGCGGGGATTCCTACAATGAGCAGTTCTTC.

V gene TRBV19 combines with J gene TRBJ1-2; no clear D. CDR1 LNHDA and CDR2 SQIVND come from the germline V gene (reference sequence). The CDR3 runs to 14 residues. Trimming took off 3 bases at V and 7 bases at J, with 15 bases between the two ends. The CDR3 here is CASSIPGGRSGYTF. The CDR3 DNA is TGTGCCAGTAGTATCCCGGGCGGGAGGTCTGGCTACACCTTC. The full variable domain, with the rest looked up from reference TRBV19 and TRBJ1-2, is DGGITQSPKYLFRKEGQNVTLSCEQNLNHDAMYWYRQDPGQGLRLIYYSQIVNDFQKGDIAEGYSVSREKKESFPLTVTSAQKNPTAFYLCASSIPGGRSGYTFGSGTRLTVV.

Written as DNA, the CDR3 is TGTGCCAGCAGCCAAGGGACAGGGCTTAATGAAAAACTGTTTTTT. The encoded protein is CASSQGTGLNEKLFF. This chain connects TRBV7-7 to TRBJ1-4; 9 bases agree with TRBD1. Germline loops: CDR1 SSHAT, CDR2 FNYEAQ (reference sequence). The CDR3 totals 15 residues. The junction had 5 bases not matched to a gene; V was cut back by 5 bases and J by 4 bases.